Listed below are T cell receptor beta chains from one sample, sequenced in a study of shared clonotypes between healthy human individuals. Some clones are missing from TCRdb's copy, which holds only in-frame ones; the method was immunoSEQ multiplex PCR. Seen here are under 850,000 clones, almost 95% observed once, and the top ten hold about 24%. The sample taken for sequencing was naive CD8+ T cells sorted from blood. The receptors come from a man under 40 in good health. Each CDR3 is given with its conserved first and last residue. Each record gives: V gene, clone size, D gene, J gene, CDR3 DNA, CDR3 protein. A D gene is named only where the DNA matches it firmly. The size field is filled for only some rows; it gives once, few, many or a size class.

TRBV6-5	.	.	TRBJ1-1	TGTGCCAGCAGTTACTCGGCGGGGGAAGAGAACACTGAAGCTTTCTTT	CASSYSAGEENTEAFF
TRBV4-1	once	.	TRBJ2-5	TGCGCCAGCAGCCACAGAAGAGGGGAGAGGGAGACCCAGTACTTC	CASSHRRGERETQYF
TRBV5-1	.	.	TRBJ2-7	TGCGCCAGCAGCCCGCCTTTGGAACCCTACGAGCAGTACTTC	CASSPPLEPYEQYF
TRBV2	few	TRBD1	TRBJ1-2	TGTGCCAGCAGGGGACAGTACTATGGCTACACCTTC	CASRGQYYGYTF
TRBV13	.	.	TRBJ1-1	TGTGCCAGCAGCTTCGTGAACACTGAAGCTTTCTTT	CASSFVNTEAFF
TRBV4-1	once	.	TRBJ1-2	TGCGCCAGCAGCCCGGAGGAGCTGAACTATGGCTACACCTTC	CASSPEELNYGYTF
TRBV29-1	few	TRBD2	TRBJ2-7	TGCAGCGTTGTTCTAGCGGAGGGGCCCTACGAGCAGTACTTC	CSVVLAEGPYEQYF
TRBV19	.	TRBD1	TRBJ2-1	TGTGCCAGTAGTAGTGCCGGGACAGGATACAATGAGCAGTTCTTC	CASSSAGTGYNEQFF
TRBV4-1	.	.	TRBJ1-3	TGCGCCAGCAGCCAAGATGGGACCGCGACTCCAAGCAACACCATATATTTT	CASSQDGTATPSNTIYF
TRBV5-1	.	TRBD2	TRBJ2-1	TGCGCCAGCAGCTTTGAACTAGCGGGAGCAAATGAGCAGTTCTTC	CASSFELAGANEQFF
TRBV5-1	.	TRBD2	TRBJ2-1	TGCGCCAGCAGCTCCGGGATCCGGGACTACTTTTCGGATGGATATGAGCAGTTCTTC	CASSSGIRDYFSDGYEQFF
TRBV7-9	.	.	TRBJ2-5	TGTGCCAGCAGCCGATTTGATGGGCCCCAGTACTTC	CASSRFDGPQYF
TRBV7-2	.	TRBD2	TRBJ2-7	TGTGCCAGCAGCTCACTAGCGGGTGAGACCTACGAGCAGTACTTC	CASSSLAGETYEQYF
TRBV6-1	.	.	TRBJ1-4	TGTGCCAGCAGTGAAGCAGGGGGAGCAGCAACTAATGAAAAACTGTTTTTT	CASSEAGGAATNEKLFF
TRBV5-8	.	TRBD1	TRBJ2-5	TGTGCCAGCAGCTTGGGTGACAGGGAAGAGACCCAGTACTTC	CASSLGDREETQYF
TRBV10-3	.	.	TRBJ2-1	TGTGCCATCAGTGAGTCCTTGGGGGAAACCAATGAGCAGTTCTTC	CAISESLGETNEQFF
TRBV7-6	.	.	TRBJ2-1	TGTGCCAGCAGCTCGATGTCCGGGGTCTCCTACAATGAGCAGTTCTTC	CASSSMSGVSYNEQFF
TRBV27	.	TRBD1	TRBJ1-1	TGTGCCAGCAGTCCAAGGACAGGGGTCTGGACTGAAGCTTTCTTT	CASSPRTGVWTEAFF
TRBV28	.	.	TRBJ2-3	TGTGCCAGCACGGCGGGACAGTCCTACACAGATACGCAGTATTTT	CASTAGQSYTDTQYF
TRBV19	.	TRBD2	TRBJ2-1	TGTGCCAGTAGGACAGCGGGAGCTGGGGTCAATGAGCAGTTCTTC	CASRTAGAGVNEQFF
TRBV11-2	.	.	TRBJ2-5	TGTGCCAGCAGCTTAGCGCGGATAGGAAAGACCCAGTACTTC	CASSLARIGKTQYF
TRBV25-1	.	.	TRBJ2-1	TGTGCCAGCAGCCCCTCACGGGCAGAGCAGTTCTTC	CASSPSRAEQFF
TRBV7-9	.	TRBD1	TRBJ1-4	TGTGCCAGCAGCTTGGGGGACAGGGGAGCAACTAATGAAAAACTGTTTTTT	CASSLGDRGATNEKLFF
TRBV2	.	TRBD1	TRBJ1-4	TGTGCCAGAGCCCCGCGGGACAGGGGCACTAATGAAAAACTGTTTTTT	CARAPRDRGTNEKLFF
TRBV13	.	.	TRBJ2-7	TGTGCCAGTAGAATCGTTGGGAGGGACAGGAGCTCCTACGAGCAGTACTTC	CASRIVGRDRSSYEQYF
TRBV27	.	.	TRBJ2-7	TGTGCCAGCAGTTTATCATCGGCGGGTGCGTACGAGCAGTACTTC	CASSLSSAGAYEQYF